This record covers a single T cell receptor beta chain. Its antigen is currently unknown. The data are from a study of cytomegalovirus exposure and HLA in healthy donors. Study findings and constraints: Presence/absence analyses treated sequencing depth as roughly uniform across donors.

Primers: 60 Vbeta forward and 13 Jbeta reverse. Sequencing was performed with immunoSEQ multiplex PCR; in TCRdb, only in-frame clones are kept and a portion is missing. Of 150,000 or so clones in the sample, around 80% were seen once. There are 15 residues in the CDR3. V gave up 1 base and J gave up 4 bases, with 13 bases separating them. CDR1 and CDR2 from the germline V gene are SEHNR and FQNEAQ (reference sequence). J is TRBJ1-1 and V is TRBV7-9; perhaps TRBD1 as D (5 bases). The sequenced sample was PBMCs. The receptor's source is a man between 18 and 35 years old in good health and CMV-seropositive. CDR3 sequence: CASSLGGAWVTEAFF. The CDR3 nucleotides are TGTGCCAGCAGCTTAGGTGGGGCATGGGTCACTGAAGCTTTCTTT.